These 28 T cell receptor beta chains originate from one sample sequenced in a study of T cell responses to AZD1222 COVID-19 vaccine. Data came from immunoSEQ multiplex PCR; TCRdb stores just in-frame clones and leaves some out. The table has 77,000 or so clones, around 87% seen once. Sequencing was performed on peripheral blood, taken 28 days after the second AZD1222 dose. Receptors were obtained from an adult who received the AZD1222 COVID-19 vaccine.

The rearrangement joins TRBV12-3 or TRBV12-4 to TRBJ1-1; no reliable D call. V was trimmed by 5 bases and J by 3 bases, leaving 7 bases between them. The CDR3 covers 12 residues. CDR3 coding DNA: TGTGCCAGCAGTCCCGGGGACACTGAAGCTTTCTTT. Translated, it gives CASSPGDTEAFF.

In this sample, this clone turned up once. The chain has TRBV24-1 and TRBJ1-4, with D maybe TRBD1 (5 bases). There are 14 residues in the CDR3. Germline V CDR1 and CDR2: KGHDR, SFDVKD. Trimming removed 5 bases at V and 8 bases at J, with 14 bases between. CDR3 amino acids: CATSAGPTFEKLFF. For the CDR3, the DNA is TGTGCCACCAGTGCGGGACCCACATTCGAAAAACTGTTTTTT.

This clone was detected once. The J gene is TRBJ2-7, the V gene TRBV11-2, with D perhaps TRBD1 (5 bases). CDR1 SGHAT and CDR2 FQNNGV come from the germline V gene. The CDR3 runs to 13 residues. V gave up 6 bases and J gave up 6 bases, with 15 bases separating them. This chain's CDR3 is CASSPSQGLEQYF. The CDR3 DNA reads as TGTGCCAGCAGTCCTTCCCAGGGTCTCGAGCAGTACTTC.

Many counts were recorded for this clone. The chain combines TRBV6-5 with TRBJ2-7; possibly TRBD2 for D (6 bases). The CDR3 spans 16 residues. Deletions cut 2 bases from V and 0 bases from J, with 14 bases between. Germline loops: CDR1 MNHEY, CDR2 SVGAGI. The CDR3, as DNA: TGTGCCAGCAGTTACGGGGGGTCGGCCGGCTCCTACGAGCAGTACTTC. This gives the protein CASSYGGSAGSYEQYF.

The chain links TRBV3-1 (or the pseudogene TRBV3-2) to TRBJ1-2; D gene ambiguous. From germline, CDR1 is LGHDT and CDR2 YNNKEL (reference sequence). V was clipped by 5 bases and J by 8 bases, with 12 bases between them. The CDR3 runs to 12 residues. For the CDR3, the DNA is TGTGCCAGCAGCGTCGGAGGCGGGGGCTACACCTTC. This sequence encodes CASSVGGGGYTF.

The rearrangement uses TRBV30 and TRBJ2-7; 7 nucleotides agree with TRBD2. Germline V gene data show CDR1 as GTSNPN and CDR2 as SVGIG (reference sequence). V was clipped by 3 bases and J by 0 bases; unmatched bases: 8. The CDR3 loop spans 15 amino acids. The CDR3 DNA reads TGTGCCTGGAGCGTGGGGGGGTCCAGCTCCTACGAGCAGTACTTC. Amino acid sequence: CAWSVGGSSSYEQYF.

This chain links TRBV18 with TRBJ2-7, with 9 bases matching TRBD2. In germline, CDR1 is KGHSH, CDR2 LQKENI. J lost 7 bases, V lost 1 base, and 5 bases had no gene match. This CDR3 is built from 14 residues. Here the CDR3 reads CASSPQLSGGEQYF. CDR3 in DNA: TGTGCCAGCTCACCACAGCTTAGCGGGGGAGAGCAGTACTTC.

V usage is TRBV15 and J usage is TRBJ2-7; a weak D match, TRBD1 (7 bases). The germline V gene has CDR1 LNHNV and CDR2 YYDKDF (reference sequence). With 3 bases removed from V and 6 bases from J, the gap between germline ends came to 24 bases. This CDR3 is 17 amino acids long. The CDR3 bases are TGTGCCACCAGCAGTGCTCTCCGGAGGGACAGTGGCGGCGAGCAGTACTTC. Its translation is CATSSALRRDSGGEQYF.

Here the CDR3 reads CASSLERVERGYSNQPQHF. CDR3 coding DNA: TGTGCCAGCAGCTTGGAGAGGGTAGAGAGGGGCTATAGCAATCAGCCCCAGCATTTT. The gene calls are TRBV5-8 and TRBJ1-5, with D possibly matching TRBD1 (5 bases). Germline CDR1 and CDR2: SGHTS and YDEGEE. CDR3 size: 19 residues. Trimming took 0 bases from V and 0 from J, leaving 19 bases between them.

This clone was seen only a few times. The gene calls are TRBV4-2 and TRBJ1-4; D possibly corresponds to TRBD1 (6 bases). The V gene's germline CDR1 is LGHNA and CDR2 YNFKEQ. The V and J ends lost 0 bases and 5 bases respectively, with 16 bases between them. The CDR3 has 17 residues. DNA for the CDR3: TGTGCCAGCAGCCAAGATCGAACGACAGGCATAAATGAAAAACTGTTTTTT. This translates into CASSQDRTTGINEKLFF.

The gene calls are TRBV28 and TRBJ1-5, with 7 bases that match TRBD1. The CDR3 has 13 residues. The trim removed 7 bases at V and 9 bases at J, leaving 9 bases unmatched. Per germline, CDR1 MDHEN and CDR2 SYDVKM. CDR3 in DNA: TGTGCCAGCACTATAAACAGGGGTTGGCCCCAGCATTTT. It codes for CASTINRGWPQHF.

This chain joins TRBV30 and TRBJ2-7, with 12 bases lining up with TRBD2. The junction had 8 bases not matched to a gene; V was cut back by 4 bases and J by 4 bases. Looked up from germline, CDR1 is GTSNPN and CDR2 is SVGIG (reference sequence). The CDR3 is made up of 15 amino acids. In DNA, the CDR3 is TGTGCCTGGACCTCCCTAGCGGGGGGGATTTACGAGCAGTACTTC. It yields the protein CAWTSLAGGIYEQYF.

The gene calls are TRBV19 and TRBJ2-6; 10 bases agree with TRBD1. V shed 5 bases and J 3 bases; nucleotides not matched to a gene: 4. The CDR3 spans 16 residues. Germline assignment: CDR1 LNHDA and CDR2 SQIVND (reference sequence). The DNA for the CDR3 is TGTGCCAGTAGTTTGACAGGGGGCTATGGGGCCAACGTCCTGACTTTC. It codes for CASSLTGGYGANVLTF.

The chain uses TRBV5-1 and TRBJ1-2, with 9 bases aligning to TRBD1. Germline loops: CDR1 SGHRS, CDR2 YFSETQ. The V and J ends lost 5 bases and 2 bases, in that order; junction bases with no gene match: 7. The CDR3 spans 15 residues. Written as DNA, the CDR3 is TGCGCCAGCAGTTTGAACAGGGGGCAAAACTATGGCTACACCTTC. The encoded protein is CASSLNRGQNYGYTF.

The V and J genes are TRBV18 and TRBJ2-7; D is unresolved. V was clipped by 4 bases and J by 0 bases, with 10 bases between them. CDR1 and CDR2 (germline): KGHSH, LQKENI. This CDR3 comprises 14 residues. In DNA, the CDR3 is TGTGCCAGCTCACGGGTTCTGGGCTCCTACGAGCAGTACTTC. This translates into CASSRVLGSYEQYF.

The chain links TRBV5-1 to TRBJ2-2, with TRBD1 as a possible D gene (6 bases). V lost 7 bases and J 0 bases, leaving 13 bases between the germline ends. Germline CDR1 SGHRS, CDR2 YFSETQ. The CDR3 is made up of 15 amino acids. The CDR3 DNA follows: TGCGCCAGCCGAACCGGGACAACGAACACCGGGGAGCTGTTTTTT. It is translated as CASRTGTTNTGELFF.

The chain joins TRBV30 to TRBJ1-4; 7 bases match TRBD1. The germline V gene has CDR1 GTSNPN and CDR2 SVGIG (reference sequence). The CDR3 is 12 residues long. Germline trimming cut 5 bases from V and 14 bases from J; bases unmatched to any gene: 11. This CDR3 reads CAWASTGVGLFF. For the CDR3, the DNA is TGTGCCTGGGCCTCAACAGGGGTTGGCCTGTTTTTT.

This clone was detected a few times. V is TRBV2 and J is TRBJ2-1; D call uncertain. Trimming cost V 4 bases and J 6 bases, with 7 bases left between them. Germline assignment: CDR1 SNHLY and CDR2 FYNNEI. CDR3 length equals 12 residues. CDR3 coding DNA: TGTGCCAGCAGTGCGCCTTTCAATGAGCAGTTCTTC. This codes for CASSAPFNEQFF.

This clone was observed a single time. The V and J genes are TRBV20-1 and TRBJ1-1, with D uncertain. V lost 3 bases, J lost 8 bases, and 10 bases lay in between. The CDR3 length is 11 residues. Germline values: CDR1 DFQATT, CDR2 SNEGSKA (reference sequence). Here the CDR3 DNA reads TGCAGTGCTAGGGTGGTGAGGGAAGCTTTCTTT. As protein: CSARVVREAFF.

The CDR3 DNA reads TGTGCCAGCAGTTACACTGAAGCTTTCTTT. Its translation is CASSYTEAFF. The V and J genes are TRBV6-6 and TRBJ1-1; D uncertain. Per the germline V gene, CDR1 is MNHNY and CDR2 is SVGAGI (reference sequence). This CDR3 is 10 amino acids long. Trimming took 2 bases from V and 5 from J, leaving 0 bases between them.

This sequence joins TRBV6-1 and TRBJ2-1; TRBD1 is a possible D gene (5 bases). Germline V gene data show CDR1 as MNHNS and CDR2 as SASEGT. The CDR3 runs to 16 residues. V lost 0 bases, J lost 8 bases, and 17 bases lay in between. The CDR3 protein is CASSEARQGNRYEQFF. The DNA of the CDR3 is TGTGCCAGCAGTGAAGCGAGGCAGGGAAATCGCTATGAGCAGTTCTTC.

The rearrangement links TRBV9 to TRBJ1-1; 10 positions match TRBD1. Germline CDR1 is SGDLS and CDR2 is YYNGEE. V gave up 5 bases and J gave up 4 bases; unmatched junction bases: 2. CDR3 size: 13 residues. This CDR3 is CASSRTGGTEAFF. The CDR3, as DNA: TGTGCCAGCAGTAGGACAGGGGGCACTGAAGCTTTCTTT.

The chain employs TRBV4-3 and TRBJ1-6; 8 bases agree with TRBD1. V lost 0 bases and J lost 10; bases outside the gene matches: 11. The CDR3 spans 17 residues. Germline V gene lookup returns CDR1 LGHNA and CDR2 YSLEER. In DNA, the CDR3 is TGCGCCAGCAGCCAAGAGGGGGCAGGGGGCTTTAGCTCACCCCTCCACTTT. It specifies CASSQEGAGGFSSPLHF.

This rearrangement joins TRBV27 to TRBJ2-5; no firm D call. Trimming pared 6 bases from V and 4 bases from J, leaving 6 bases between. The CDR3 totals 11 residues. The V gene's germline CDR1 is MNHEY and CDR2 SMNVEV (reference sequence). CDR3 sequence reads: CASRNIETQYF. CDR3 coding DNA: TGTGCCAGCAGGAATATAGAGACCCAGTACTTC.

This clone was seen a single time. The V gene is TRBV3-1 (or the pseudogene TRBV3-2), the J gene TRBJ2-2; tentatively, D is TRBD2 (5 bases). The CDR3 spans 15 residues. Germline-derived CDR1 and CDR2 are LGHDT and YNNKEL (reference sequence). V was trimmed by 0 bases and J by 7 bases, leaving 12 bases between them. The CDR3 spells CASSQDLTGSGELFF. CDR3 nucleotides: TGTGCCAGCAGCCAAGATCTTACGGGGAGCGGGGAGCTGTTTTTT.

This rearrangement joins TRBV7-9 to TRBJ1-6, with 7 bases identical to TRBD1. The CDR3 totals 14 residues. V lost 1 base to trimming and J lost 9 bases; unmatched junction nucleotides: 3. CDR1 and CDR2 (germline): SEHNR, FQNEAQ (reference sequence). CDR3: CASSLEGASSPLHF. The CDR3 DNA reads TGTGCCAGCAGCTTAGAGGGGGCTAGTTCACCCCTCCACTTT.

CDR3: CASSPNYNEQFF. As DNA, the CDR3 is TGTGCCAGCAGCCCCAATTACAATGAGCAGTTCTTC. The chain recombines TRBV7-2 with TRBJ2-1; D not certain. Trimming removed 5 bases from V and 4 bases from J, with 6 bases in between. This CDR3 is 12 amino acids long. Germline-derived CDR1 and CDR2 are SGHTA and FQGNSA.

This chain joins TRBV27 and TRBJ1-6; no reliable D call. This CDR3 comprises 12 residues. CDR1 and CDR2 from the germline V gene are MNHEY and SMNVEV (reference sequence). V was clipped by 5 bases and J by 10 bases, with 9 bases between them. This CDR3 is CASSIGESPLHF. The CDR3 DNA reads as TGTGCCAGCAGTATTGGGGAGTCACCCCTCCACTTT.